One and the same sample provided the 2 T cell receptor beta chains below, sequenced in a study of early T cells in non-severe SARS-CoV-2 infection. Each CDR3 protein gets one entry after TCRdb re-called the 5' RACE reads with MiXCR. The sample lists 35,000 to 45,000 distinct CDR3 sequences, 9% to 10% occurring once. Input material: whole blood. All receptors derive from an adult who was a healthcare worker with PCR-confirmed SARS-CoV-2 infection or an uninfected control (not recorded which).

This clonotype was counted at least ten times. This chain connects TRBV6-2 or TRBV6-3 to TRBJ2-7, with D perhaps matching TRBD1 (5 bases). The germline CDR1 and CDR2 sequences are MNHEY and SVGEGT. Trimming pared 5 bases from V and 2 bases from J, leaving 7 bases between. This CDR3 has 12 residues. CDR3 sequence reads: CASSLQAYEQYF. The DNA of the CDR3 is TGTGCCAGCAGTCTACAGGCCTACGAGCAGTACTTC.

This clonotype was seen a few times. The V call is TRBV11-3, the J call TRBJ2-2, with TRBD1 identical over 7 bases. This CDR3 comprises 13 residues. In germline, CDR1 is SGHNT, CDR2 YENEEA. J lost 8 bases, V lost 5 bases, and 5 bases had no gene match. The CDR3 reads CASSDTGAGELFF. The CDR3 DNA follows: TGTGCCAGCAGCGACACAGGGGCTGGGGAGCTGTTTTTT.